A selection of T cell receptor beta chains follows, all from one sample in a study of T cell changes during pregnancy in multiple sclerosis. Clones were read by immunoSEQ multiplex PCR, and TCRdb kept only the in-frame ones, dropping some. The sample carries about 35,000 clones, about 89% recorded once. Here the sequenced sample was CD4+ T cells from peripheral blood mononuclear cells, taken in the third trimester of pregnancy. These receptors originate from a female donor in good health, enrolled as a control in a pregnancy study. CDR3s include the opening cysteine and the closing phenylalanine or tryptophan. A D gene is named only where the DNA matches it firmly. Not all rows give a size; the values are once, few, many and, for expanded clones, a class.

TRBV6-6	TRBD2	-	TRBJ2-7	CASRLADPYEQYF	TGTGCCAGCAGGCTAGCGGACCCCTACGAGCAGTACTTC
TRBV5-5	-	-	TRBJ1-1	CASSLTPGNTEAFF	TGTGCCAGCAGCTTAACCCCGGGGAACACTGAAGCTTTCTTT
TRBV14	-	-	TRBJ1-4	CASSPRSANEKLFF	TGTGCCAGCAGCCCGAGGAGTGCTAATGAAAAACTGTTTTTT
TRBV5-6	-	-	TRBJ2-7	CASSLEDSAYEQYF	TGTGCCAGCAGCTTGGAGGACAGTGCCTACGAGCAGTACTTC
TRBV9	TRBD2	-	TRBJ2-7	CASSGGWGGSSYEQYF	TGTGCCAGCAGCGGGGGATGGGGCGGGAGCTCCTACGAGCAGTACTTC
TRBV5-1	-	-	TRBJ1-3	CASSQGSISSGNTIYF	TGCGCCAGCAGTCAGGGGTCCATAAGCTCTGGAAACACCATATATTTT
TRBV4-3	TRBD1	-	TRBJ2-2	CASSQQLTGTGRTGELFF	TGCGCCAGCAGCCAGCAACTAACCGGGACAGGGCGGACCGGGGAGCTGTTTTTT
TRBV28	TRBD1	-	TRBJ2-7	CASSGGTGRLREQYF	TGTGCCAGCAGTGGCGGGACAGGGCGTCTTAGGGAGCAGTACTTC
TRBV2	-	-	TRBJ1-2	CASSDGTPNYGYTF	TGTGCCAGCAGCGACGGGACTCCTAACTATGGCTACACCTTC
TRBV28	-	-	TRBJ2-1	CASSFPSLGGEAYNEQFF	TGTGCCAGCAGTTTCCCCTCGTTAGGAGGGGAGGCCTACAATGAGCAGTTCTTC
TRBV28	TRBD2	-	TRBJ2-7	CASSQPGLALYEQYF	TGTGCCAGCAGCCAACCGGGACTAGCGTTGTACGAGCAGTACTTC
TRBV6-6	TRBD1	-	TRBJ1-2	CASIPGTGGGYTF	TGTGCCAGCATACCCGGGACAGGTGGTGGCTACACCTTC
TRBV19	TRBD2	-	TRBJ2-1	CASSIGNSGSSYNEQFF	TGTGCCAGTAGTATAGGGAATAGCGGGAGCTCCTACAATGAGCAGTTCTTC
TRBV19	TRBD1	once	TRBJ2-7	CASSTAGQAYEQYF	TGTGCCAGTAGTACCGCGGGACAGGCCTACGAGCAGTACTTC
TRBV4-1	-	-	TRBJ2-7	CASSQAKLLSYEQYF	TGCGCCAGCAGCCAAGCGAAACTACTCTCCTACGAGCAGTACTTC
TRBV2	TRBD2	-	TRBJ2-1	CASSEREGPSYNEQFF	TGTGCCAGCAGTGAAAGGGAGGGGCCATCCTACAATGAGCAGTTCTTC
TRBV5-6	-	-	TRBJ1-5	CASSLYRQPQHF	TGTGCCAGCAGCTTGTATCGGCAGCCCCAGCATTTT
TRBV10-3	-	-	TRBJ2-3	CAISESHGGTDTQYF	TGTGCCATCAGTGAGTCTCACGGTGGCACAGATACGCAGTATTTT
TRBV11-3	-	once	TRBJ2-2	CASSSHLRTDANTGELFF	TGTGCCAGCAGCTCCCACCTCCGGACAGACGCGAACACCGGGGAGCTGTTTTTT
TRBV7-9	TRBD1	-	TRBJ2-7	CASSSGRGTGNYEQYF	TGTGCCAGCAGCTCAGGAAGGGGGACAGGGAACTACGAGCAGTACTTC